This TCR beta chain was obtained from a study of T cell clones after liver transplantation. For the study at large: Tolerance: complete withdrawal held at least one year, liver enzymes staying within twice normal.

The assay was immunoSEQ multiplex PCR, and TCRdb's table has in-frame clones only and misses some. The sample records tens of thousands of clones, about four fifths being singletons. The CDR3 extends over 13 amino acids. Germline V CDR1 and CDR2: MNHEY, SMNVEV (reference sequence). V gave up 2 bases and J gave up 4 bases, with 8 bases separating them. The J gene is TRBJ1-2, the V gene TRBV27; D is perhaps TRBD1 (5 bases). Source: CD4+ T cells from blood, taken 12 months after liver transplant. This receptor was obtained from a human patient who received a liver transplant. Some T cells may be transferred from the graft donor. The CDR3, as DNA: TGTGCCAGCAGTTTAAGCAGGGTCTATGGCTACACCTTC. It translates to CASSLSRVYGYTF.